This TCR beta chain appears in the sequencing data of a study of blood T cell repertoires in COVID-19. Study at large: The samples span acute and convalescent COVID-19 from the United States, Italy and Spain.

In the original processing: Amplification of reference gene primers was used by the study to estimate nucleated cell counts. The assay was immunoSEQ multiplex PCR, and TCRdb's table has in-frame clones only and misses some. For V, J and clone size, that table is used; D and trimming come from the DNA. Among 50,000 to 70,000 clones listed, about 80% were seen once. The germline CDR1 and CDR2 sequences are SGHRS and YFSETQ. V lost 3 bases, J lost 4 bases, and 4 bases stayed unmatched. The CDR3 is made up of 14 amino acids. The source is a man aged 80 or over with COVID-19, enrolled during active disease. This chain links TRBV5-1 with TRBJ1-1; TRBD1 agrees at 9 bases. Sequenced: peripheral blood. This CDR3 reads CASSWTGEVTEAFF. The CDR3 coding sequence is TGCGCCAGCAGCTGGACAGGGGAGGTCACTGAAGCTTTCTTT.